A selection of T cell receptor beta chains follows, all from one sample in a study of T cell responses to AZD1222 COVID-19 vaccine. The data were produced by immunoSEQ multiplex PCR, yet TCRdb's version contains in-frame clones alone and is incomplete. The sample consists of approximately 170,000 clones, roughly 94% of them appearing once. The sample in question was peripheral blood, obtained 28 days after the second AZD1222 dose. The receptors shown here come from an adult who received the AZD1222 COVID-19 vaccine. CDR3s include the opening cysteine and the closing phenylalanine or tryptophan. The D gene is left open where the match is weak. Part of the rows lack a size; the others show once, few, many or a class for expanded clones.

NA	TRBJ2-7	TRBD2	TRBV29-1	TGCAGCGTTGTGGGGGGGTTGGTCTACGAGCAGTACTTC	CSVVGGLVYEQYF
NA	TRBJ2-2	NA	TRBV5-1	TGCGCCAGCAGCTCCCTACCAGGGTACACCGGGGAGCTGTTTTTT	CASSSLPGYTGELFF
NA	TRBJ2-5	TRBD1	TRBV10-3	TGTGCCATCAGAGCGACAGGGGAACTGGAGACCCAGTACTTC	CAIRATGELETQYF
NA	TRBJ2-2	NA	TRBV5-6	TGTGCCAGCAGCTTCGGGGGCCCCTCCGGCACCGGGGAGCTGTTTTTT	CASSFGGPSGTGELFF
NA	TRBJ1-5	TRBD1	TRBV24-1	TGTGCCACCAGTGACGGACAGGGGGCCGGTCAGCCCCAGCATTTT	CATSDGQGAGQPQHF
NA	TRBJ1-2	NA	TRBV28	TGTGCCAGCAGTTTTGCCAATTTCGGCTACACCTTC	CASSFANFGYTF
NA	TRBJ1-5	TRBD1	TRBV19	TGTGCCAGTAGTATACTCCCGGGACAGGTCCGACAGTTTCGTCAGCCCCAGCATTTT	CASSILPGQVRQFRQPQHF
NA	TRBJ2-3	TRBD2	TRBV5-6	TGTGCCAGCATCCGACTAGCGGGAGCAGATACGCAGTATTTT	CASIRLAGADTQYF
NA	TRBJ1-1	NA	TRBV2	TGTGCCAGCAGTGGGCGCGCTGGGGCGAACACTGAAGCTTTCTTT	CASSGRAGANTEAFF
once	TRBJ1-5	NA	TRBV28	TGTGCCAGCAGCGGGAACCCGCTGGGTCAGCCCCAGCATTTT	CASSGNPLGQPQHF
NA	TRBJ2-1	TRBD2	TRBV18	TGTGCCAGCTCACCTCCTACTAGCGCGCGTGAGCAGTTCTTC	CASSPPTSAREQFF
NA	TRBJ2-3	NA	TRBV28	TGTGCCAGCAGTTTAAGGCAGGGTACGCAGTATTTT	CASSLRQGTQYF
NA	TRBJ1-2	TRBD1	TRBV6-5	TGTGCCAGCAGTTTCGGGACAGGTGGTAACTATGGCTACACCTTC	CASSFGTGGNYGYTF
NA	TRBJ2-2	NA	TRBV9	TGTGCCAGCAGCGTAGCCGCCGGGGAGCTGTTTTTT	CASSVAAGELFF
NA	TRBJ1-1	TRBD1	TRBV19	TGTGCCAGTAGTTTCAGGGGGGGTACTGAAGCTTTCTTT	CASSFRGGTEAFF
NA	TRBJ1-2	NA	TRBV2	TGTGCCAGCAGTGTAGGGGAAGAAGGCTATGGCTACACCTTC	CASSVGEEGYGYTF
NA	TRBJ2-1	TRBD2	TRBV5-6	TGTGCCAGCAGCCCGGGACTAGCGTTACCCAATGAGCAGTTCTTC	CASSPGLALPNEQFF
once	TRBJ2-7	TRBD2	TRBV6-2/TRBV6-3	TGTGCCAGCAGCCGCGGACTAGCGGTAGCCTACGAGCAGTACTTC	CASSRGLAVAYEQYF
NA	TRBJ2-7	TRBD1	TRBV30	TGTGCCTGGAGTGTACAGGGGCAGCAGTACTTC	CAWSVQGQQYF
NA	TRBJ1-4	NA	TRBV7-9	TGTGCCAGCAGCTTAGAGTCAGGCTCTAATGAAAAACTGTTTTTT	CASSLESGSNEKLFF
NA	TRBJ2-1	NA	TRBV5-6	TGTGCCAGCAGCTTCGGCAATGAGCAGTTCTTC	CASSFGNEQFF
once	TRBJ2-1	TRBD2	TRBV4-1	TGCGCCAGCAGCCAAGAAGCGAGCGGGGGCTACAATGAGCAGTTCTTC	CASSQEASGGYNEQFF
NA	TRBJ2-2	TRBD2	TRBV7-9	TGTGCCAGCAGCTTACCGCTAGCGGGAGGAACAGTGGGCGGGGAGCTGTTTTTT	CASSLPLAGGTVGGELFF
NA	TRBJ2-3	TRBD2	TRBV24-1	TGTGCCACCAGTGATGGGTCGGGAGGGCATGGAGATACGCAGTATTTT	CATSDGSGGHGDTQYF
NA	TRBJ1-5	NA	TRBV19	TGTGCCAGTACCCCCCACGGCAGGGAGGACCAGCCCCAGCATTTT	CASTPHGREDQPQHF
NA	TRBJ2-6	TRBD2	TRBV7-2	TGTGCCAGCAGCTTGGGAGGGTGGAGGGACTCTGGGGCCAACGTCCTGACTTTC	CASSLGGWRDSGANVLTF
NA	TRBJ2-4	TRBD1	TRBV28	TGTGCCAGCACGTACCAGGGGGCAGCCAAAAACATTCAGTACTTC	CASTYQGAAKNIQYF
NA	TRBJ2-7	TRBD2	TRBV19	TGTGCCAGTAGTATAGCACCTAGCGGGCCCTACGAGCAGTACTTC	CASSIAPSGPYEQYF
NA	TRBJ1-5	TRBD1	TRBV19	TGTGCCAGTAGTATTCCCGGGACAGGGGCCTTCAATCAGCCCCAGCATTTT	CASSIPGTGAFNQPQHF
NA	TRBJ2-1	NA	TRBV29-1	TGCAGCGTTAGGGATAATGAGCAGTTCTTC	CSVRDNEQFF
NA	TRBJ2-7	NA	TRBV6-5	TGTGCCAGCAGTTCATTCTGGGGGCTAGTCTACGAGCAGTACTTC	CASSSFWGLVYEQYF
NA	TRBJ1-1	NA	TRBV19	TGTGCCAGTGGGCTCGTACAGGGTGCAATCACTGAAGCTTTCTTT	CASGLVQGAITEAFF
NA	TRBJ1-6	NA	TRBV27	TGTGCCAGCAGTTTACGAGGGGCGCGCGCTTCCCTCCACTTT	CASSLRGARASLHF
NA	TRBJ2-1	TRBD2	TRBV2	TGTGCCAGCAGTCAAATTCACCTCGGCGGGGGTTCCTACAATGAGCAGTTCTTC	CASSQIHLGGGSYNEQFF
NA	TRBJ2-1	NA	TRBV28	TGTGCCAGCGGGCTCGGACATGAGCAGTTCTTC	CASGLGHEQFF
NA	TRBJ1-2	NA	TRBV19	TGTGCCAGTAGTTCCCGGCCCAGCTATGGCTACACCTTC	CASSSRPSYGYTF
NA	TRBJ1-2	TRBD1	TRBV28	TGTGCCAGCAGTTTAGGTACGACAGGGTTCGACTATGGCTACACCTTC	CASSLGTTGFDYGYTF
once	TRBJ2-7	NA	TRBV4-3	TGCGCCAGCAGCCCAGGGGTAGCGGGTTACTCCTACGAGCAGTACTTC	CASSPGVAGYSYEQYF
NA	TRBJ1-3	NA	TRBV7-8	TGTGCCAGCAGCCAACCGTGGGTACGAGCTGGAAACACCATATATTTT	CASSQPWVRAGNTIYF
NA	TRBJ1-2	NA	TRBV30	TGTGCCTGCGACAGTAACTATGGCTACACCTTC	CACDSNYGYTF
NA	TRBJ2-1	TRBD2	TRBV6-1	TGTGCCAGCAGTGAGATCAGCGGGAGAGGTGGTGAGCAGTTCTTC	CASSEISGRGGEQFF
NA	TRBJ2-3	TRBD2	TRBV5-6	TGTGCCAGCAGCTTGCTTTCGGGAGGGCTCAGGAGGGCAGATACGCAGTATTTT	CASSLLSGGLRRADTQYF
NA	TRBJ1-6	TRBD1	TRBV25-1	TGTGCCAGCAGTGAGGGACAGGGGCGGAATTCACCCCTCCACTTT	CASSEGQGRNSPLHF
NA	TRBJ2-7	TRBD1	TRBV7-9	TGTGCCAGCAGCGCCGCCGGGACAGGGAACTCCTACGAGCAGTACTTC	CASSAAGTGNSYEQYF
NA	TRBJ1-3	NA	TRBV9	TGTGCCAGCAGCGTCAGGGAAAGAAACACCATATATTTT	CASSVRERNTIYF
once	TRBJ2-6	NA	TRBV7-3	TGTGCCAGCAGCCCCTCCACCAGAGTCTCTGGGGCCAACGTCCTGACTTTC	CASSPSTRVSGANVLTF
NA	TRBJ2-3	NA	TRBV28	TGTGCCAGCAGTTTAGGCGGCTTGGATACGCAGTATTTT	CASSLGGLDTQYF
NA	TRBJ1-2	TRBD1	TRBV5-4	TGTGCCAGCAGCCCTGGGACAGGGGGCTATGGCTACACCTTC	CASSPGTGGYGYTF